One and the same sample provided the 20 T cell receptor beta chains below, sequenced in a study of shared clonotypes between healthy human individuals. Profiling relied on immunoSEQ multiplex PCR, and the TCRdb table lists in-frame clones only, not all of them. The sample yields just over 2,000,000 clones, about 94% seen once. CD45RO-negative, CCR7-selected cells formed the naive CD8 fraction, which excluded terminally differentiated effector memory CD45RA+ cells. The sample comprised naive CD8+ T cells sorted from blood. Receptors originate from a man between 18 and 35 years old in good health.

V is TRBV9 and J is TRBJ2-3; 10 nucleotides line up with TRBD2. The V gene end was trimmed by 0 bases and the J gene end by 4 bases; junction bases not matched to a gene: 5. Per germline, CDR1 SGDLS and CDR2 YYNGEE. The CDR3 is made up of 16 amino acids. The CDR3 DNA reads TGTGCCAGCAGCGTAGAACTAGCGGGGCCCGCAGATACGCAGTATTTT. Translating it yields CASSVELAGPADTQYF.

In its sample, this clone was seen once. This chain connects TRBV5-8 to TRBJ2-7; D unresolved. CDR3 length: 12 residues. The V gene lost 2 bases and the J gene lost 1 base, with 4 bases spanning the gap. Germline loops: CDR1 SGHTS, CDR2 YDEGEE. The CDR3 region is CASSLRSYEQYF. The CDR3 DNA reads TGTGCCAGCAGCTTACGATCCTACGAGCAGTACTTC.

The chain is built from TRBV7-9 and TRBJ1-6; D is undetermined. Germline V gene sequence: CDR1 SEHNR, CDR2 FQNEAQ (reference sequence). V lost 0 bases to trimming and J lost 1 base, with 4 bases between them. The CDR3 runs to 15 residues. CDR3 residues: CASSLADSYNSPLHF. The DNA for the CDR3 is TGTGCCAGCAGCTTAGCGGATTCCTATAATTCACCCCTCCACTTT.

The genes are TRBV7-9 and TRBJ2-1, with 16 positions matching TRBD2. After removal of 8 bases from V and 8 bases from J, the junction contained 0 bases not matched to a gene. From germline, CDR1 is SEHNR and CDR2 FQNEAQ (reference sequence). The CDR3 has 13 amino acids. The CDR3 DNA is TGTGCCAGCGGGACTAGCGGGGGGGATGAGCAGTTCTTC. As protein: CASGTSGGDEQFF.

This rearrangement joins TRBV2 to TRBJ2-1, with D possibly TRBD1 on 5 matching bases. Trimming removed 0 bases from V and 9 bases from J, with 9 bases in between. CDR3 length: 13 residues. Germline loops: CDR1 SNHLY, CDR2 FYNNEI. The CDR3 coding sequence is TGTGCCAGCAGTGAAGCCAGGGAAATTGAGCAGTTCTTC. It is translated as CASSEAREIEQFF.

In its sample, this clone was seen once. The chain uses TRBV4-3 and TRBJ2-3; 8 positions match TRBD1. This CDR3 has 17 residues. V was clipped by 2 bases and J by 2 bases; unmatched bases: 9. In germline, CDR1 is LGHNA, CDR2 YSLEER. The CDR3 bases are TGCGCCAGCAGCCAAACCAGGGGGACAGGAGACACAGATACGCAGTATTTT. Translated: CASSQTRGTGDTDTQYF.

The rearrangement joins TRBV5-1 to TRBJ2-1, with a possible D match to TRBD1 (5 bases). CDR3 size: 15 residues. Germline-derived CDR1 and CDR2 are SGHRS and YFSETQ. V was clipped by 1 base and J by 7 bases, with 15 bases between them. The CDR3 sequence: CASSLRSGSWNEQFF. The CDR3 nucleotides are TGCGCCAGCAGCTTGAGATCAGGGTCTTGGAATGAGCAGTTCTTC. Together with reference TRBV5-1 and TRBJ2-1, the CDR3 gives the full variable domain: KAGVTQTPRYLIKTRGQQVTLSCSPISGHRSVSWYQQTPGQGLQFLFEYFSETQRNKGNFPGRFSGRQFSNSRSEMNVSTLELGDSALYLCASSLRSGSWNEQFFGPGTRLTVL.

The V and J genes are TRBV4-3 and TRBJ1-2; the D is unclear. CDR3 length: 15 amino acids. The V end lost 1 base, the J end lost 4 bases, and 13 bases lay between the germline ends. The V gene's germline CDR1 is LGHNA and CDR2 YSLEER. Written as DNA, the CDR3 is TGCGCCAGCAGCCAAGTGGGTCTCCTTGGCTATGGCTACACCTTC. It specifies CASSQVGLLGYGYTF.

V usage is TRBV2 and J usage is TRBJ2-7; possibly TRBD2 for D (5 bases). The CDR3 consists of 14 residues. Germline V gene sequence: CDR1 SNHLY, CDR2 FYNNEI. V was shortened by 6 bases and J by 3 bases, with 15 bases between the two germline ends. CDR3 protein: CASSEEDGHYEQYF. In DNA form, the CDR3 reads TGTGCCAGCAGCGAGGAGGACGGGCACTACGAGCAGTACTTC.

The V and J genes are TRBV27 and TRBJ2-3; D not certain. V dropped 0 bases and J dropped 4 bases, with 8 bases sitting between them. From germline, CDR1 is MNHEY and CDR2 SMNVEV (reference sequence). CDR3 length: 14 residues. CDR3 nucleotides: TGTGCCAGCAGTTTATCGATAGGAGCAGATACGCAGTATTTT. Its translation: CASSLSIGADTQYF.

The chain recombines TRBV5-1 with TRBJ2-6; 10 nucleotides align to TRBD1. The V segment lost 3 bases and the J segment 0 bases; nucleotides outside the gene matches: 6. The CDR3 consists of 18 residues. CDR1 is SGHRS, CDR2 YFSETQ, per germline. CDR3 sequence reads: CASSSSGTGVSGANVLTF. In nucleotides, the CDR3 is TGCGCCAGCAGCTCATCCGGGACAGGGGTCTCTGGGGCCAACGTCCTGACTTTC. Full variable domain (outside the CDR3, taken from reference TRBV5-1 and TRBJ2-6): KAGVTQTPRYLIKTRGQQVTLSCSPISGHRSVSWYQQTPGQGLQFLFEYFSETQRNKGNFPGRFSGRQFSNSRSEMNVSTLELGDSALYLCASSSSGTGVSGANVLTFGAGSRLTVL.

V gene TRBV4-2 combines with J gene TRBJ1-2, with no clear D. The CDR3 spans 21 residues. Trimming pared 0 bases from V and 1 base from J, leaving 27 bases between. Germline CDR1 reads LGHNA; CDR2 reads YNFKEQ. The CDR3 spells CASSQDQFSGGQPESNYGYTF. The CDR3 region has the DNA TGTGCCAGCAGCCAAGATCAATTTTCAGGAGGGCAGCCAGAAAGTAACTATGGCTACACCTTC.

Written as DNA, the CDR3 is TGTGCCATACCACGACAAGGACCGAGTGAGCAGTACTTC. Protein: CAIPRQGPSEQYF. This rearrangement joins TRBV2 to TRBJ2-7; the D is unclear. Germline V gene sequence: CDR1 SNHLY, CDR2 FYNNEI. The CDR3 runs to 13 residues. The V end was cut by 10 bases, the J end by 7 bases, with 20 bases between.

The V call is TRBV6-1, the J call TRBJ1-2; D gene unclear. The CDR3 has 15 amino acids. The V and J ends lost 2 bases and 6 bases respectively, with 16 bases between them. CDR1 is MNHNS and CDR2 is SASEGT in the germline V gene. The CDR3 loop reads CASSELGETPHGYTF. The CDR3 DNA reads TGTGCCAGCAGTGAACTCGGAGAGACACCTCATGGCTACACCTTC.

On this clone itself: Different DNA sequences within this sample yield the same CDR3. The genes are TRBV7-9 and TRBJ2-7; D not resolved. Germline V gene data show CDR1 as SEHNR and CDR2 as FQNEAQ (reference sequence). This CDR3 has 12 residues. The V gene lost 3 bases and the J gene lost 3 bases, with 6 bases spanning the gap. The CDR3 DNA is TGTGCCAGCAGCTTTGGAAACTACGAGCAGTACTTC. It is translated as CASSFGNYEQYF.

The chain employs TRBV18 and TRBJ1-2, with a tentative D call TRBD1 (6 bases). Germline-derived CDR1 and CDR2 are KGHSH and LQKENI. CDR3 length equals 12 residues. The CDR3 here is CASRGQGYGYTF. The CDR3 bases are TGTGCTTCGCGGGGGCAAGGCTATGGCTACACCTTC.

The V gene is TRBV27, the J gene TRBJ2-2, with 9 bases identical to TRBD1. The CDR3 has 16 residues. Germline values: CDR1 MNHEY, CDR2 SMNVEV (reference sequence). With V trimmed by 6 bases and J by 5 bases, 10 bases remained unmatched. CDR3 loop: CASSQTGTGRTGELFF. For the CDR3, the DNA is TGTGCCAGCAGCCAAACCGGGACAGGGCGAACCGGGGAGCTGTTTTTT.

The chain couples TRBV28 to TRBJ1-4; D is perhaps TRBD1 (5 bases). The CDR3 sequence is 14 residues long. Trimming stripped 2 bases from V and 7 bases from J, with 11 bases between. The germline gives CDR1 MDHEN, CDR2 SYDVKM. The CDR3 here is CASSLTGVSEKLFF. The CDR3, as DNA: TGTGCCAGCAGTTTAACGGGGGTTAGTGAAAAACTGTTTTTT.

This rearrangement joins TRBV27 to TRBJ2-5, with 9 bases identical to TRBD2. The germline gives CDR1 MNHEY, CDR2 SMNVEV (reference sequence). Trimming cost V 6 bases and J 1 base; bases outside gene matches: 12. This CDR3 is built from 17 residues. This CDR3 is CASSSLVTSGVQETQYF. Written as DNA, the CDR3 is TGTGCCAGCAGCTCCCTAGTGACTAGCGGCGTCCAAGAGACCCAGTACTTC.

The chain carries TRBV30 and TRBJ2-3; D is ambiguous. The CDR3 consists of 15 residues. V was trimmed by 0 bases and J by 0 bases, leaving 10 bases between them. Germline V gene lookup returns CDR1 GTSNPN and CDR2 SVGIG (reference sequence). CDR3 in amino acids: CAWSVVSGSTDTQYF. Here the CDR3 DNA reads TGTGCCTGGAGTGTAGTGAGTGGGAGCACAGATACGCAGTATTTT. Using reference TRBV30 and TRBJ2-3 for the parts outside the CDR3, the full variable domain is SQTIHQWPATLVQPVGSPLSLECTVEGTSNPNLYWYRQAAGRGLQLLFYSVGIGQISSEVPQNLSASRPQDRQFILSSKKLLLSDSGFYLCAWSVVSGSTDTQYFGPGTRLTVL.